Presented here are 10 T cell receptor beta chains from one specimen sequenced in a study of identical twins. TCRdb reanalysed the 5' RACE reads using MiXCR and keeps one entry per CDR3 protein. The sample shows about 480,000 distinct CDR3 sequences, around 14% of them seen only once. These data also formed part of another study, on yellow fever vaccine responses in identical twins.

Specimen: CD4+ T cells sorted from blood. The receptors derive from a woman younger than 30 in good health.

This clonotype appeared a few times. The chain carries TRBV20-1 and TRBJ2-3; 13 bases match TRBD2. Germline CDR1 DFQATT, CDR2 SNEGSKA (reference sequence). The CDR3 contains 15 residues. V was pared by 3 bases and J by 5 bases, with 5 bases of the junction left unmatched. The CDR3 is CSASLLAGGVDTQYF. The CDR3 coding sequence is TGCAGTGCTAGTTTACTAGCGGGAGGGGTAGATACGCAGTATTTT.

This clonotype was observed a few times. As DNA, the CDR3 is TGTGCCAGCGGACAGCAAAACTATGGCTACACCTTC. The encoded protein is CASGQQNYGYTF. V and J are TRBV7-9 and TRBJ1-2, with a weak D call TRBD1 (6 bases). V was trimmed by 8 bases and J by 2 bases, leaving 9 bases between them. Germline lookup yields CDR1 SEHNR and CDR2 FQNEAQ (reference sequence). This CDR3 is built from 12 residues.

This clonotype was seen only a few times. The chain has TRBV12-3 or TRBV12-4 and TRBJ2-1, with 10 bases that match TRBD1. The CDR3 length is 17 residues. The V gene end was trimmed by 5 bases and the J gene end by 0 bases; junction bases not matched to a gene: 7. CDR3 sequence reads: CASSRDRGVSSYNEQFF. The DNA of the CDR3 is TGTGCCAGCAGTAGGGACAGGGGCGTGAGCTCCTACAATGAGCAGTTCTTC.

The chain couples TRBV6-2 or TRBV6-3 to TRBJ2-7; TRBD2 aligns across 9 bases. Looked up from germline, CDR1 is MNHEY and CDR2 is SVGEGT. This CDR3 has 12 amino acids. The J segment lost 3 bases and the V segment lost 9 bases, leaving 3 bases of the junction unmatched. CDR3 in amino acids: CARVAGDYEQYF. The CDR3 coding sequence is TGTGCCAGGGTAGCGGGAGACTACGAGCAGTACTTC.

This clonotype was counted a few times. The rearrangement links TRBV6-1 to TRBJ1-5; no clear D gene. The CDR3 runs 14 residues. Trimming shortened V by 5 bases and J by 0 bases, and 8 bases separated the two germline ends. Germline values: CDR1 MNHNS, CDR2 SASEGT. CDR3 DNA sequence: TGTGCCAGCAGTCGGCAGGTTAGCAATCAGCCCCAGCATTTT. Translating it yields CASSRQVSNQPQHF.

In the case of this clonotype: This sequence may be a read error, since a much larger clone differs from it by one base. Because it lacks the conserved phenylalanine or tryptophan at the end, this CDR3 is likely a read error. For the CDR3, the DNA is TGTGCCAGCAGCTTAGGTCCAGATACGCAGTATTCT. This gives the protein CASSLGPDTQYS. The V gene is TRBV7-2, the J gene TRBJ2-3, with D unclear. The CDR3 runs 12 residues. Germline V gene lookup returns CDR1 SGHTA and CDR2 FQGNSA. V lost 1 base, J lost 4 bases, and 3 bases lay in between.

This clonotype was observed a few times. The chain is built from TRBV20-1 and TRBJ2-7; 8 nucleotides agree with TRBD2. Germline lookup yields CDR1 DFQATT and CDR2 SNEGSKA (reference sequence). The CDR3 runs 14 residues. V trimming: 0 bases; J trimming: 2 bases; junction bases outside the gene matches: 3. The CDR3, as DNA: TGCAGTGCTAGAGACGGGAGGGCCACCTACGAGCAGTACTTC. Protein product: CSARDGRATYEQYF.

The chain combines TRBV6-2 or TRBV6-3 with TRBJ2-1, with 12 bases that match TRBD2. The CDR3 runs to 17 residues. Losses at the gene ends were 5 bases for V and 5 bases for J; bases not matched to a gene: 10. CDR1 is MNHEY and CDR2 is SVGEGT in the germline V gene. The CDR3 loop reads CASSRSTSGSRDNEQFF. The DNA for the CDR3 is TGTGCCAGCAGTAGATCGACTAGCGGGAGTCGGGACAATGAGCAGTTCTTC.

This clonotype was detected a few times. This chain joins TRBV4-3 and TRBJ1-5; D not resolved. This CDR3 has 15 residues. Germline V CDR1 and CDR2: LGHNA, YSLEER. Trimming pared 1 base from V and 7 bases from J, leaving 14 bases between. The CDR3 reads CASSQVLGSPQPQHF. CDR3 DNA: TGCGCCAGCAGCCAAGTGCTAGGGTCCCCGCAGCCCCAGCATTTT.

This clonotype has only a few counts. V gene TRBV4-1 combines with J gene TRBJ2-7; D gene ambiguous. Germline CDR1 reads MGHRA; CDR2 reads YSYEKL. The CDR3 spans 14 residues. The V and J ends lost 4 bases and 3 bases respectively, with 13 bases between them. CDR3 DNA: TGCGCCAGCAGCCCGCCGACTTCGTACTACGAGCAGTACTTC. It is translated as CASSPPTSYYEQYF.